The sample holds many counts of the clone carrying this T cell receptor (beta chain). The sample is drawn from a study of blood T cell repertoires in COVID-19. In the study overall: PBMCs, B-cell-depleted T cells, or T cells provided the cDNA or gDNA that made up the material.

Enrolled through a virtual design, the participants were between roughly 18 and 89 years of age and came from 24 US areas. Each participant's cohort was designated according to participant-reported clinical history. The study counted Cohort 3 donors as recovered given two negative PCRs, clearance, or symptom resolution. The data were produced by immunoSEQ multiplex PCR, yet TCRdb's version contains in-frame clones alone and is incomplete. This sample has 330,000 or so clones, with more than 75% found just once. CDR1 and CDR2 (germline): MDHEN, SYDVKM. The V gene lost 7 bases and the J gene lost 1 base, with 20 bases spanning the gap. The CDR3 runs 16 residues.

Sequencing input: PBMCs or T cells enriched from blood (not recorded which). The rearrangement links TRBV28 to TRBJ2-7; TRBD2 might be the D (6 bases). The receptor was isolated from a woman aged 30 to 39 who had recovered from COVID-19. The CDR3 loop reads CASTLPSDGRSYEQYF. Here the CDR3 DNA reads TGTGCCAGCACCCTCCCCAGTGACGGGAGATCCTACGAGCAGTACTTC.